These 14 T cell receptor beta chains were sequenced from one sample in a study of blood T cell repertoires in COVID-19. Generated by immunoSEQ multiplex PCR, the TCRdb table keeps only in-frame clones and is missing some. This sample has about 210,000 clones, with approximately 88% found just once. The source material was PBMCs or T cells enriched from blood (not recorded which). These receptors came from a woman aged 18 to 35 who had recovered from COVID-19.

This clone was seen a few times. The rearrangement uses TRBV5-6 and TRBJ2-7; a possible D gene is TRBD1 (5 bases). The ends were cut back, 1 base at V and 3 bases at J, with 11 bases in the middle. This CDR3 is built from 14 residues. In germline, CDR1 is SGHDT, CDR2 YYEEEE. The CDR3 nucleotides read TGTGCCAGCAGCTTGCCAGGTAGGGGCTACGAGCAGTACTTC. Amino acid sequence: CASSLPGRGYEQYF.

V is TRBV29-1 and J is TRBJ2-1; a possible D gene is TRBD2 (5 bases). The CDR3 loop spans 12 amino acids. The V and J ends lost 6 bases and 5 bases respectively, with 11 bases between them. Germline loops: CDR1 SQVTM, CDR2 ANQGSEA. The CDR3 spells CSVPLLDNEQFF. CDR3 bases: TGCAGCGTCCCTTTACTAGACAATGAGCAGTTCTTC.

The chain joins TRBV6-1 to TRBJ1-4, with 10 bases identical to TRBD1. V lost 3 bases, J lost 8 bases, and 6 bases stayed unmatched. This CDR3 spans 15 amino acids. CDR1 and CDR2 (germline): MNHNS, SASEGT. The CDR3 nucleotides read TGTGCCAGCAGTGATAAGGGACAGGGGTTCGAAAAACTGTTTTTT. This encodes CASSDKGQGFEKLFF.

The chain couples TRBV5-1 to TRBJ2-7; possible D gene TRBD2, 5 bases. V was pared by 2 bases and J by 0 bases, with 9 bases between. The CDR3 loop spans 14 amino acids. CDR1 is SGHRS and CDR2 is YFSETQ in the germline V gene. The CDR3 DNA follows: TGCGCCAGCAGCTTCGTGGGGAGCTCCTACGAGCAGTACTTC. It yields the protein CASSFVGSSYEQYF. The complete variable domain, with remaining parts taken from reference TRBV5-1 and TRBJ2-7, reads KAGVTQTPRYLIKTRGQQVTLSCSPISGHRSVSWYQQTPGQGLQFLFEYFSETQRNKGNFPGRFSGRQFSNSRSEMNVSTLELGDSALYLCASSFVGSSYEQYFGPGTRLTVT.

This chain connects TRBV13 to TRBJ1-1, with D possibly matching TRBD1 (5 bases). Germline V gives CDR1 PRHDT, CDR2 FYEKMQ (reference sequence). Trimming pared 5 bases from V and 7 bases from J, leaving 20 bases between. This CDR3 contains 15 residues. The CDR3 nucleotides read TGTGCCAGCAGCGTAAGTTCAGGGTGGTGGATTGAAGCTTTCTTT. This codes for CASSVSSGWWIEAFF.

The chain recombines TRBV27 with TRBJ1-4; D gene uncertain. The ends were cut back, 4 bases at V and 4 bases at J, with 13 bases in the middle. The CDR3 length is 15 residues. Germline V gene data show CDR1 as MNHEY and CDR2 as SMNVEV (reference sequence). CDR3 sequence (DNA): TGTGCCAGCAGTTCTACTTCCGGTCGTAATGAAAAACTGTTTTTT. Amino acids: CASSSTSGRNEKLFF. Full variable domain (outside the CDR3, taken from reference TRBV27 and TRBJ1-4): EAQVTQNPRYLITVTGKKLTVTCSQNMNHEYMSWYRQDPGLGLRQIYYSMNVEVTDKGDVPEGYKVSRKEKRNFPLILESPSPNQTSLYFCASSSTSGRNEKLFFGSGTQLSVL.

With respect to this clone: This specimen includes other DNA sequences encoding the same CDR3. The gene calls are TRBV24-1 and TRBJ1-5; weak D call: TRBD1 (6 bases). Between the trimmed V and J ends, which lost 4 bases and 0 bases, there was a span of 6 bases. Germline CDR1 and CDR2: KGHDR and SFDVKD. The CDR3 extends over 14 amino acids. This CDR3 is CATSEQGSNQPQHF. CDR3 in DNA: TGTGCCACCAGTGAACAGGGTAGCAATCAGCCCCAGCATTTT.

The chain combines TRBV4-1 with TRBJ2-7, with 8 positions matching TRBD1. Germline assignment: CDR1 MGHRA and CDR2 YSYEKL. The CDR3 has 13 amino acids. Trimming at V came to 4 bases and at J to 6 bases, leaving 5 bases not matched to a gene. As DNA, the CDR3 is TGCGCCAGCAGCCGAACGACAGGGGCCGAGCAGTACTTC. Its translation is CASSRTTGAEQYF.

This clone was seen once. The gene calls are TRBV27 and TRBJ2-7, with TRBD1 identical over 7 bases. The CDR3 length is 13 residues. Germline CDR1 and CDR2: MNHEY and SMNVEV (reference sequence). V shed 11 bases and J 0 bases; nucleotides not matched to a gene: 7. This chain's CDR3 is CASTGVNSYEQYF. CDR3 coding DNA: TGTGCCTCAACAGGGGTAAACTCCTACGAGCAGTACTTC.

DNA for the CDR3: TGTGCCAGCAGCCAAGCCCAGGGGGCGGGCGGCTACACCTTC. Protein product: CASSQAQGAGGYTF. The V and J genes are TRBV3-1 (or the pseudogene TRBV3-2) and TRBJ1-2, with 8 nucleotides matching TRBD1. This CDR3 comprises 14 residues. The J segment lost 8 bases and the V segment lost 1 base, leaving 6 bases of the junction unmatched. Germline CDR1 LGHDT, CDR2 YNNKEL (reference sequence).

This chain links TRBV9 with TRBJ2-5; 7 nucleotides match TRBD2. Germline V gene data show CDR1 as SGDLS and CDR2 as YYNGEE. The CDR3 has 16 amino acids. The V and J ends lost 0 bases and 3 bases, in that order; junction bases with no gene match: 8. The CDR3 sequence is CASSVVGGGREETQYF. For the CDR3, the DNA is TGTGCCAGCAGCGTAGTCGGCGGGGGAAGAGAAGAGACCCAGTACTTC.

The rearrangement joins TRBV24-1 to TRBJ2-3; tentative D call: TRBD1 (6 bases). The germline CDR1 and CDR2 sequences are KGHDR and SFDVKD. V dropped 4 bases and J dropped 9 bases, with 19 bases sitting between them. The CDR3 contains 15 residues. The CDR3 sequence is CATSELQGLWHTQYF. The DNA for the CDR3 is TGTGCCACCAGTGAACTCCAGGGGCTATGGCACACGCAGTATTTT.

This clone was observed once. The genes are TRBV7-9 and TRBJ1-5; D gene ambiguous. Trimming stripped 5 bases from V and 6 bases from J, with 17 bases between. Germline values: CDR1 SEHNR, CDR2 FQNEAQ (reference sequence). The CDR3 has 15 residues. The DNA of the CDR3 is TGTGCCAGCAGCGCCCCCGGGCCGGGAGTTCAGCCCCAGCATTTT. It is translated as CASSAPGPGVQPQHF.

The rearrangement uses TRBV5-1 and TRBJ2-5, with TRBD2 matching 15 bases. The CDR3 has 19 residues. Trimming cost V 4 bases and J 3 bases; bases outside gene matches: 13. Germline CDR1 reads SGHRS; CDR2 reads YFSETQ. The CDR3 here is CASSLRGLAGGHAEETQYF. The CDR3 DNA reads TGCGCCAGCAGCCTCAGGGGACTAGCGGGGGGCCACGCTGAAGAGACCCAGTACTTC.